These T cell receptor beta chains were read from a single sample in a study of graft-versus-host responses after intestinal transplantation. Method: immunoSEQ multiplex PCR; TCRdb's copy keeps in-frame clones and lacks some. The data hold roughly 81,000 clones, with 80% to 85% observed a single time. Antigens of these TCRs are unknown. The sequences come from unstimulated CD4+ T cells sorted from spleen or lymph node cells, collected before intestinal transplant. The source of these receptors is a human donor who received an intestinal transplant. Both conserved end residues are part of each CDR3. Fields, in order: V gene, clone size, D gene, J gene, CDR3 DNA, CDR3 protein. A D gene is named only where the DNA matches it firmly. Size is stated for part of the rows, as once, few or many counts, or as a class when the clone is expanded.

TRBV28	.	TRBD2	TRBJ2-7	TGTGCCAGCAGCGTCCTGTTGGGGACTAGCATTTCCTACGAGCAGTACTTC	CASSVLLGTSISYEQYF
TRBV2	.	.	TRBJ2-1	TGTGCCAGCAGTGAAGCGGTCAGAGGTGAGCAGTTCTTC	CASSEAVRGEQFF
TRBV5-1	few	TRBD2	TRBJ2-3	TGCGCCAGCAGCTTAAGCGGGGGCCTCACAGATACGCAGTATTTT	CASSLSGGLTDTQYF
TRBV11-2	.	TRBD2	TRBJ2-7	TGTGCCAGCACCGGGGGGTACGAGCAGTACTTC	CASTGGYEQYF
TRBV7-9	.	.	TRBJ1-2	TGTGCCAGCAGCTTTCTGTCTAACTATGGCTACACCTTC	CASSFLSNYGYTF
TRBV30	few	.	TRBJ1-3	TGTGCCTGGGGTGGGGGCAATGGAAACACCATATATTTT	CAWGGGNGNTIYF
TRBV11-2	.	.	TRBJ2-7	TGTGCCAGCATCAAGGGCAGGGCTTCCTACGAGCAGTACTTC	CASIKGRASYEQYF
TRBV13	.	.	TRBJ2-5	TGTGCCAGCAGCTTATCCCCCTCCCAGTACTTC	CASSLSPSQYF
TRBV6-5	.	TRBD1	TRBJ1-5	TGTGCCAGCAGGCCTGAAGGGGGCGGAAATCAGCCCCAGCATTTT	CASRPEGGGNQPQHF
TRBV2	.	TRBD2	TRBJ2-5	TGTGCCAGCAGTGAAGCGCGTAGCGGGGGGGCCAGGGGAGAGACCCAGTACTTC	CASSEARSGGARGETQYF
TRBV7-9	.	TRBD1	TRBJ1-1	TGTGCCAGCAGCAGCCGGGACAGGAAGGAAGCTTTCTTT	CASSSRDRKEAFF
TRBV5-4	.	.	TRBJ2-1	TGTGCCAGCAGCTTGAGGGGATCCCCTTCCTACAATGAGCAGTTCTTC	CASSLRGSPSYNEQFF
TRBV18	.	TRBD2	TRBJ2-1	TGTGCCAGCTCAGCAGTCACTAGCGGGGGGTCTAGTGAGCAGTTCTTC	CASSAVTSGGSSEQFF
TRBV6-5	.	.	TRBJ2-7	TGTGCCAGCAGTTACTCTCCGGGGTCCTACGAGCAGTACTTC	CASSYSPGSYEQYF
TRBV6-5	.	.	TRBJ2-7	TGTGCCAGCAGTTCTCGCCTCGGCGAGCAGTACTTC	CASSSRLGEQYF
TRBV2	.	.	TRBJ1-3	TGTGCCAGCAGGAACCGGAGGTCTGGAAACACCATATATTTT	CASRNRRSGNTIYF
TRBV10-3	few	.	TRBJ1-1	TGTGCCATCAGTGTCAGGGAGGACACTGAAGCTTTCTTT	CAISVREDTEAFF